The source of this TCR beta chain is a study of blood T cell repertoires in COVID-19. Clones were sequenced by immunoSEQ multiplex PCR, and TCRdb holds only the in-frame ones, with some missing. Of roughly 500,000 clones in the sample, roughly 90% were seen once. The CDR3 runs to 15 residues. V lost 3 bases to trimming and J lost 3 bases; unmatched junction nucleotides: 4. Germline assignment: CDR1 MNHNS and CDR2 SASEGT. Recruits, aged roughly 18 to 89 years, lived in 24 US areas. Allocation to cohorts depended on clinical history reported by the participants. The recovered donors of Cohort 3 showed two negative PCRs, clearance, or symptom resolution.

The clonotype comes from a woman between 40 and 50 years old who had recovered from COVID-19. The chain has TRBV6-1 and TRBJ2-7; TRBD1 agrees at 11 bases. The sequencing sample was made of PBMCs or T cells enriched from blood (not recorded which). The CDR3 loop reads CASSDAGTGGYEQYF. The CDR3, as DNA: TGTGCCAGCAGTGACGCCGGGACAGGGGGCTACGAGCAGTACTTC.